This is a list of T cell receptor beta chains from one sample in a study of Ad26.COV2.S vaccination and SARS-CoV-2 variants. TCRdb keeps only in-frame clones here, not all; method: immunoSEQ multiplex PCR. The profile shows a few hundred thousand clones, 92% of them singletons. The input for sequencing was peripheral blood, taken in a trial of Ad26.COV2.S vaccine versus placebo. The source of these receptors is a person between 18 and 65 years old who received the Ad26.COV2.S COVID-19 vaccine or a placebo. Both conserved end residues are part of each CDR3. The order of the fields is clone size, J gene, CDR3 length, V gene, D gene, CDR3 protein, CDR3 DNA. A D gene is named only where the DNA matches it firmly. Size tells how often a clone was seen (once, few, many) or the class of an expanded clone, and some rows leave it out.

abundance: NA
j_gene: TRBJ2-2
len: 14
v_gene: TRBV4-1
d_gene: NA
CDR3aa: CASSQELFTGELFF
CDR3nt: TGCGCCAGCAGCCAGGAGCTTTTCACCGGGGAGCTGTTTTTT

abundance: NA
j_gene: TRBJ2-3
len: 12
v_gene: TRBV3-1/TRBV3-2
d_gene: NA
CDR3aa: CASSPGGDTQYF
CDR3nt: TGTGCCAGCAGCCCCGGAGGAGATACGCAGTATTTT

abundance: once
j_gene: TRBJ2-7
len: 14
v_gene: TRBV7-9
d_gene: TRBD2
CDR3aa: CASSFAGGHYEQYF
CDR3nt: TGTGCCAGCAGCTTTGCGGGGGGACACTACGAGCAGTACTTC

abundance: NA
j_gene: TRBJ2-2
len: 13
v_gene: TRBV19
d_gene: NA
CDR3aa: CASSIRGFGELFF
CDR3nt: TGTGCCAGTAGTATTAGAGGTTTCGGGGAGCTGTTTTTT

abundance: NA
j_gene: TRBJ2-1
len: 17
v_gene: TRBV9
d_gene: TRBD2
CDR3aa: CASSSRTSGGNYNEQFF
CDR3nt: TGTGCCAGCAGCTCTAGGACTAGCGGGGGCAACTACAATGAGCAGTTCTTC

abundance: NA
j_gene: TRBJ2-1
len: 15
v_gene: TRBV3-1/TRBV3-2
d_gene: TRBD1
CDR3aa: CASSQQGEPYNEQFF
CDR3nt: TGTGCCAGCAGCCAACAGGGGGAGCCGTATAATGAGCAGTTCTTC

abundance: NA
j_gene: TRBJ2-7
len: 14
v_gene: TRBV5-6
d_gene: TRBD2
CDR3aa: CASSWGGKTDEQYF
CDR3nt: TGTGCCAGCTCCTGGGGGGGAAAAACGGACGAGCAGTACTTC

abundance: NA
j_gene: TRBJ2-1
len: 14
v_gene: TRBV5-4
d_gene: NA
CDR3aa: CASSLKGWENEQFF
CDR3nt: TGTGCCAGCAGCTTGAAGGGTTGGGAAAATGAGCAGTTCTTC

abundance: NA
j_gene: TRBJ2-1
len: 20
v_gene: TRBV7-8
d_gene: NA
CDR3aa: CASSSLPLGGPDGSYNEQFF
CDR3nt: TGTGCCAGCAGTAGCTTACCCTTGGGGGGGCCAGACGGATCCTACAATGAGCAGTTCTTC

abundance: NA
j_gene: TRBJ2-2
len: 16
v_gene: TRBV5-1
d_gene: NA
CDR3aa: CASSLAGLSSTGELFF
CDR3nt: TGCGCCAGCAGCTTGGCAGGTCTAAGTTCTACCGGGGAGCTGTTTTTT

abundance: NA
j_gene: TRBJ2-7
len: 13
v_gene: TRBV2
d_gene: NA
CDR3aa: CASRKGRVWEQYF
CDR3nt: TGTGCCAGCCGGAAAGGCCGGGTCTGGGAGCAGTACTTC

abundance: NA
j_gene: TRBJ2-1
len: 14
v_gene: TRBV30
d_gene: NA
CDR3aa: CAWKARDQYNEQFF
CDR3nt: TGTGCCTGGAAGGCCAGGGACCAATACAATGAGCAGTTCTTC

abundance: NA
j_gene: TRBJ1-5
len: 17
v_gene: TRBV24-1
d_gene: TRBD1
CDR3aa: CATSDLWDREVEQPQHF
CDR3nt: TGTGCCACCAGTGATTTGTGGGACAGGGAAGTAGAGCAGCCCCAGCATTTT

abundance: NA
j_gene: TRBJ2-7
len: 14
v_gene: TRBV27
d_gene: NA
CDR3aa: CASSLVPDVYEQYF
CDR3nt: TGTGCCAGCAGTTTAGTCCCAGACGTCTACGAGCAGTACTTC

abundance: NA
j_gene: TRBJ2-7
len: 12
v_gene: TRBV7-9
d_gene: NA
CDR3aa: CASSLGSGEQYF
CDR3nt: TGTGCCAGCAGCTTAGGTAGTGGCGAGCAGTACTTC

abundance: NA
j_gene: TRBJ2-7
len: 13
v_gene: TRBV28
d_gene: TRBD1
CDR3aa: CASRAQGAYEQYF
CDR3nt: TGTGCCAGCAGGGCCCAGGGGGCCTACGAGCAGTACTTC

abundance: NA
j_gene: TRBJ1-4
len: 16
v_gene: TRBV25-1
d_gene: NA
CDR3aa: CASSDIGKATNEKLFF
CDR3nt: TGTGCCAGCAGTGACATAGGAAAAGCAACTAATGAAAAACTGTTTTTT

abundance: NA
j_gene: TRBJ2-7
len: 16
v_gene: TRBV14
d_gene: TRBD1
CDR3aa: CASSQYLGTGRNEQYF
CDR3nt: TGTGCCAGCAGCCAATACTTGGGGACAGGGAGGAACGAGCAGTACTTC

abundance: NA
j_gene: TRBJ2-7
len: 14
v_gene: TRBV11-2
d_gene: NA
CDR3aa: CASSSHQSSYEQYF
CDR3nt: TGTGCCAGCAGCTCCCACCAGAGCTCCTACGAGCAGTACTTC

abundance: NA
j_gene: TRBJ1-3
len: 16
v_gene: TRBV5-4
d_gene: TRBD1
CDR3aa: CASSWGTGGTGNTIYF
CDR3nt: TGTGCCAGCAGCTGGGGGACAGGGGGGACTGGAAACACCATATATTTT

abundance: NA
j_gene: TRBJ2-7
len: 13
v_gene: TRBV12-3/TRBV12-4
d_gene: NA
CDR3aa: CASRGQGPYEQYF
CDR3nt: TGTGCCAGCAGAGGGCAGGGGCCTTACGAGCAGTACTTC

abundance: NA
j_gene: TRBJ2-5
len: 11
v_gene: TRBV20-1
d_gene: NA
CDR3aa: CSAGTGETQYF
CDR3nt: TGCAGTGCTGGAACGGGGGAGACCCAGTACTTC

abundance: NA
j_gene: TRBJ1-2
len: 15
v_gene: TRBV7-6
d_gene: TRBD1
CDR3aa: CASSSRTGGAMGYTF
CDR3nt: TGTGCCAGCAGCTCGCGGACAGGGGGCGCAATGGGGTACACCTTC

abundance: NA
j_gene: TRBJ2-1
len: 15
v_gene: TRBV15
d_gene: TRBD2
CDR3aa: CATSNERGNNNEQFF
CDR3nt: TGTGCCACCAGCAACGAGCGGGGCAACAACAATGAGCAGTTCTTC

abundance: many
j_gene: TRBJ2-7
len: 14
v_gene: TRBV1
d_gene: NA
CDR3aa: CTSSPRPLSYEQYF
CDR3nt: TGCACCAGCAGCCCGAGGCCCCTCTCCTACGAGCAGTACTTC

abundance: NA
j_gene: TRBJ1-3
len: 15
v_gene: TRBV5-1
d_gene: TRBD1
CDR3aa: CASSSGQGAGNTIYF
CDR3nt: TGCGCCAGCAGCTCAGGACAGGGGGCCGGAAACACCATATATTTT

abundance: NA
j_gene: TRBJ2-2
len: 13
v_gene: TRBV10-2
d_gene: NA
CDR3aa: CASGTFHTGELFF
CDR3nt: TGCGCCAGCGGCACCTTCCACACCGGGGAGCTGTTTTTT

abundance: NA
j_gene: TRBJ2-7
len: 17
v_gene: TRBV6-4
d_gene: NA
CDR3aa: CASSVFYCGRANYEQYF
CDR3nt: TGTGCCAGCAGTGTCTTTTATTGTGGCAGGGCGAACTACGAGCAGTACTTC

abundance: NA
j_gene: TRBJ2-3
len: 13
v_gene: TRBV7-9
d_gene: TRBD1
CDR3aa: CASRTDRADTQYF
CDR3nt: TGTGCCAGCAGAACCGACAGGGCAGATACGCAGTATTTT

abundance: NA
j_gene: TRBJ2-1
len: 16
v_gene: TRBV7-7
d_gene: NA
CDR3aa: CASSQDGGGVSNEQFF
CDR3nt: TGTGCCAGCAGTCAGGATGGAGGGGGGGTAAGCAATGAGCAGTTCTTC

abundance: NA
j_gene: TRBJ1-1
len: 15
v_gene: TRBV5-1
d_gene: NA
CDR3aa: CASSLTGPENTEAFF
CDR3nt: TGCGCCAGCAGCTTGACAGGGCCGGAGAACACTGAAGCTTTCTTT

abundance: NA
j_gene: TRBJ1-5
len: 15
v_gene: TRBV7-9
d_gene: NA
CDR3aa: CASSLGGAGNQPQHF
CDR3nt: TGTGCCAGCAGCTTAGGGGGGGCGGGCAATCAGCCCCAGCATTTT

abundance: NA
j_gene: TRBJ2-1
len: 11
v_gene: TRBV28
d_gene: NA
CDR3aa: CASRRNNEQFF
CDR3nt: TGTGCCAGCAGGCGAAACAATGAGCAGTTCTTC

abundance: NA
j_gene: TRBJ1-2
len: 16
v_gene: TRBV2
d_gene: NA
CDR3aa: CASSGNSRGTGYGYTF
CDR3nt: TGTGCCAGCAGTGGGAACTCCAGGGGTACTGGATATGGCTACACCTTC

abundance: NA
j_gene: TRBJ1-5
len: 15
v_gene: TRBV7-2
d_gene: NA
CDR3aa: CASSLSGTANQPQHF
CDR3nt: TGTGCCAGCAGCCTATCCGGGACGGCCAATCAGCCCCAGCATTTT

abundance: once
j_gene: TRBJ2-1
len: 16
v_gene: TRBV7-9
d_gene: TRBD1
CDR3aa: CASSLIGDRQYNEQFF
CDR3nt: TGTGCCAGCAGCTTGATTGGGGACAGGCAGTACAATGAGCAGTTCTTC

abundance: NA
j_gene: TRBJ1-1
len: 13
v_gene: TRBV29-1
d_gene: NA
CDR3aa: CSMSRGRTTEAFF
CDR3nt: TGCAGCATGTCCAGGGGCCGGACCACTGAAGCTTTCTTT

abundance: NA
j_gene: TRBJ2-7
len: 11
v_gene: TRBV20-1
d_gene: NA
CDR3aa: CSARDFSGVYF
CDR3nt: TGCAGTGCTCGGGACTTCTCGGGGGTGTACTTC

abundance: few
j_gene: TRBJ1-1
len: 15
v_gene: TRBV29-1
d_gene: NA
CDR3aa: CSVGGGKGINTEAFF
CDR3nt: TGCAGCGTTGGAGGGGGGAAGGGCATCAACACTGAAGCTTTCTTT

abundance: NA
j_gene: TRBJ2-7
len: 14
v_gene: TRBV18
d_gene: TRBD1
CDR3aa: CASSLTGATYEQYF
CDR3nt: TGTGCCAGCTCACTTACAGGGGCGACATACGAGCAGTACTTC

abundance: once
j_gene: TRBJ2-3
len: 13
v_gene: TRBV29-1
d_gene: NA
CDR3aa: CSATTVSTDTQYF
CDR3nt: TGCAGCGCAACGACGGTCTCCACAGATACGCAGTATTTT

abundance: NA
j_gene: TRBJ2-3
len: 17
v_gene: TRBV12-2
d_gene: NA
CDR3aa: CASRLPRTSGGLHTQYF
CDR3nt: TGTGCAAGTCGCTTACCCCGGACTAGCGGGGGCCTTCATACGCAGTATTTT

abundance: NA
j_gene: TRBJ1-2
len: 13
v_gene: TRBV6-2/TRBV6-3
d_gene: NA
CDR3aa: CASSLSHRVGYTF
CDR3nt: TGTGCCAGCAGCCTAAGTCACCGGGTTGGCTACACCTTC

abundance: NA
j_gene: TRBJ1-1
len: 17
v_gene: TRBV14
d_gene: TRBD1
CDR3aa: CASSFEFRWDRGTEAFF
CDR3nt: TGTGCCAGCAGCTTCGAGTTTCGGTGGGACAGGGGGACTGAAGCTTTCTTT

abundance: NA
j_gene: TRBJ1-5
len: 13
v_gene: TRBV4-1
d_gene: NA
CDR3aa: CASSQRVSQPQHF
CDR3nt: TGCGCCAGCAGCCAAAGGGTAAGTCAGCCCCAGCATTTT

abundance: NA
j_gene: TRBJ2-3
len: 13
v_gene: TRBV30
d_gene: NA
CDR3aa: CAWTPFGADTQYF
CDR3nt: TGTGCCTGGACTCCCTTTGGGGCAGATACGCAGTATTTT

abundance: NA
j_gene: TRBJ2-3
len: 14
v_gene: TRBV9
d_gene: NA
CDR3aa: CASSIGPSTDTQYF
CDR3nt: TGTGCCAGCAGCATTGGACCAAGCACAGATACGCAGTATTTT

abundance: NA
j_gene: TRBJ1-3
len: 17
v_gene: TRBV7-2
d_gene: NA
CDR3aa: CASSLAGQGIAGNTIYF
CDR3nt: TGTGCCAGCAGCTTAGCTGGGCAGGGGATAGCTGGAAACACCATATATTTT

abundance: NA
j_gene: TRBJ2-7
len: 14
v_gene: TRBV18
d_gene: TRBD1
CDR3aa: CASSPRDRVYEQYF
CDR3nt: TGTGCCAGCTCACCAAGGGACAGAGTCTACGAGCAGTACTTC

abundance: once
j_gene: TRBJ1-2
len: 14
v_gene: TRBV19
d_gene: NA
CDR3aa: CASSRGLTDYGYTF
CDR3nt: TGTGCCAGTAGTAGAGGATTAACCGACTATGGCTACACCTTC

abundance: NA
j_gene: TRBJ1-6
len: 11
v_gene: TRBV6-6
d_gene: NA
CDR3aa: CASQHNSPLHF
CDR3nt: TGTGCCAGCCAACATAATTCACCCCTCCACTTT

abundance: NA
j_gene: TRBJ1-2
len: 15
v_gene: TRBV18
d_gene: NA
CDR3aa: CASSPPGLGEYGYTF
CDR3nt: TGTGCCAGCTCACCCCCTGGGCTTGGGGAATATGGCTACACCTTC

abundance: NA
j_gene: TRBJ1-5
len: 13
v_gene: TRBV30
d_gene: NA
CDR3aa: CAWSEGGRQPQHF
CDR3nt: TGTGCCTGGAGTGAAGGGGGTCGTCAGCCCCAGCATTTT